This T cell receptor beta chain was sequenced in a study of molecular identifiers for immune sequencing clone quantification. TCRdb fed the PCR reads into MiXCR, producing one record per CDR3 protein. The sample consists of roughly 630,000 distinct CDR3 sequences, 25% of them appearing once. CDR1 ENHRY and CDR2 SYGVKD come from the germline V gene. The CDR3 is made up of 17 amino acids. With respect to this clonotype: One end of the junction is discordant with germline, which a read error may explain.

The chain links TRBV10-3 to TRBJ1-3, with unresolved D. Sequenced material: naive CD8+ T cells from blood, with Jurkat cell RNA spiked in. The subset: FACS-sorted CD8+CD4-CCR7+CD45RA+ naive T cells. The sequence was obtained from a human donor in good health. Some libraries in this study had Jurkat cell RNA spiked in. The CDR3 sequence is CAISDPGSLRTGNPIYF. The CDR3 coding sequence is TGTGCCATCAGTGATCCCGGATCTCTCCGAACCGGAAACCCCATATATTTT.